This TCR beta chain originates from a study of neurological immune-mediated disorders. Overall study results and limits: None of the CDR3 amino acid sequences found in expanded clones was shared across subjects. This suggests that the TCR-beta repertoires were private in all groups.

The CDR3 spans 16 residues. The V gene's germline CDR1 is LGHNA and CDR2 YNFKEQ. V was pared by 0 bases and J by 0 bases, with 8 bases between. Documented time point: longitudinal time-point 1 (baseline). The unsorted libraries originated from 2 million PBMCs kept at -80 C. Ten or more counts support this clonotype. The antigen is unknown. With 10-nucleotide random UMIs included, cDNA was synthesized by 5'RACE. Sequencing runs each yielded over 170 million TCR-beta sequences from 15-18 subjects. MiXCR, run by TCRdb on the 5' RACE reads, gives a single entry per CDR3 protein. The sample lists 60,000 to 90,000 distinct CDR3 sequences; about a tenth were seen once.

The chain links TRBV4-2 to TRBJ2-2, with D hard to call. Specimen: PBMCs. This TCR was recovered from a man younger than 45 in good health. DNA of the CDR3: TGTGCCAGCAGCCAAGAGGTGGCCCCGAACACCGGGGAGCTGTTTTTT. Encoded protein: CASSQEVAPNTGELFF.